Listed here are 28 T cell receptor beta chains from one sample, sequenced in a study of shared clonotypes between healthy human individuals. The table came from immunoSEQ multiplex PCR; TCRdb's copy has only in-frame clones and leaves some out. The table records a few million clones, roughly 92% of them present only once. Sequenced sample: naive CD4+ T cells sorted from blood. Subset given: CD45RA+ positively selected. The receptor set was obtained from a man between 18 and 35 years old in good health.

About this clone: In the same sample, other DNA sequences code for this CDR3. The chain combines TRBV5-1 with TRBJ2-7; TRBD1 agrees at 8 bases. The germline CDR1 and CDR2 sequences are SGHRS and YFSETQ. This CDR3 has 14 amino acids. The V segment lost 4 bases and the J segment 2 bases; nucleotides outside the gene matches: 5. This CDR3 reads CASSTGQGAYEQYF. The CDR3 nucleotides read TGCGCCAGCAGCACCGGACAGGGAGCCTACGAGCAGTACTTC.

This chain links TRBV6-1 with TRBJ1-2; the D is unclear. Germline V gene sequence: CDR1 MNHNS, CDR2 SASEGT. This CDR3 spans 12 amino acids. V lost 8 bases and J lost 2, with 9 bases in between. CDR3 residues: CASSAQNYGYTF. The CDR3 DNA is TGTGCCAGCTCCGCCCAGAACTATGGCTACACCTTC.

The V call is TRBV7-2, the J call TRBJ2-7; D might be TRBD1 (6 bases). This CDR3 region has 13 residues. CDR1 SGHTA and CDR2 FQGNSA come from the germline V gene. Trimming took 5 bases from V and 4 from J, leaving 12 bases between them. CDR3 DNA: TGTGCCAGCAGCCAGAGGGACACGTACGAGCAGTACTTC. Translation gives CASSQRDTYEQYF.

The rearrangement links TRBV28 to TRBJ2-7, with D perhaps TRBD2 (6 bases). This CDR3 is 15 amino acids long. Trimming removed 7 bases from V and 3 bases from J, with 19 bases in between. CDR1 is MDHEN, CDR2 SYDVKM, per germline. Here the CDR3 reads CASNPPGTGGYEQYF. DNA of the CDR3: TGTGCCAGCAATCCCCCCGGCACCGGGGGCTACGAGCAGTACTTC.

This chain connects TRBV27 to TRBJ1-1, with D tentatively TRBD1 (6 bases). Trimming cost V 5 bases and J 4 bases, with 17 bases left between them. The germline V gene encodes CDR1 MNHEY and CDR2 SMNVEV (reference sequence). The CDR3 spans 15 residues. CDR3: CASSGSRGGITEAFF. CDR3 in DNA: TGTGCCAGCAGTGGATCCAGGGGAGGTATCACTGAAGCTTTCTTT.

The chain couples TRBV5-1 to TRBJ1-2; D gene ambiguous. There are 14 residues in the CDR3. The V gene's germline CDR1 is SGHRS and CDR2 YFSETQ. The V and J ends lost 0 bases and 5 bases respectively, with 11 bases between them. The CDR3 sequence is CASSLGGNAYGYTF. The CDR3 nucleotides are TGCGCCAGCAGCTTGGGAGGGAATGCGTATGGCTACACCTTC.

The V gene is TRBV5-6, the J gene TRBJ2-1; tentatively, D is TRBD1 (5 bases). This CDR3 is built from 14 residues. With 4 bases removed from V and 4 bases from J, the gap between germline ends came to 12 bases. Per the germline V gene, CDR1 is SGHDT and CDR2 is YYEEEE. The DNA for the CDR3 is TGTGCCAGCAGCCCAAAAGGGGTATACAATGAGCAGTTCTTC. This translates into CASSPKGVYNEQFF.

This clone has only one observation. This chain joins TRBV18 and TRBJ1-2; D not certain. Trimming left V 3 bases short and J 8 bases short, with 10 bases between. There are 12 residues in the CDR3. CDR1 and CDR2 (germline): KGHSH, LQKENI. The CDR3 DNA reads TGTGCCAGCTCACCTACGGGCTGGGGCTACACCTTC. Amino acid sequence: CASSPTGWGYTF.

The chain employs TRBV5-4 and TRBJ1-1; tentative D call: TRBD1 (5 bases). The CDR3 is 16 residues long. Germline V gives CDR1 SGHNT, CDR2 YYREEE (reference sequence). The V end lost 4 bases, the J end lost 1 base, and 17 bases lay between the germline ends. The CDR3 DNA sequence: TGTGCCAGCAGCCCCGGGACGGGGGTTGGGAACACTGAAGCTTTCTTT. Amino acids: CASSPGTGVGNTEAFF. The whole variable domain, filled in from reference TRBV5-4 and TRBJ1-1, reads ETGVTQSPTHLIKTRGQQVTLRCSSQSGHNTVSWYQQALGQGPQFIFQYYREEENGRGNFPPRFSGLQFPNYSSELNVNALELDDSALYLCASSPGTGVGNTEAFFGQGTRLTVV.

V is TRBV2 and J is TRBJ1-6; TRBD1 is a possible D gene (6 bases). Germline V lookup: CDR1 SNHLY, CDR2 FYNNEI. V dropped 6 bases and J dropped 8 bases, with 11 bases sitting between them. The CDR3 is 13 amino acids. CDR3 sequence: CASRQDSYSPLHF. In DNA form, the CDR3 reads TGTGCCAGCAGACAGGACAGCTATTCACCCCTCCACTTT. Supplemented by reference TRBV2 and TRBJ1-6, the full variable domain reads EPEVTQTPSHQVTQMGQEVILRCVPISNHLYFYWYRQILGQKVEFLVSFYNNEISEKSEIFDDQFSVERPDGSNFTLKIRSTKLEDSAMYFCASRQDSYSPLHFGNGTRLTVT.

A note on this clone: The germline gene is not matched at one end of the junction; a read error may be the cause. This chain joins TRBV7-7 and TRBJ2-1; the D gene is possibly TRBD2 (6 bases). From germline, CDR1 is SSHAT and CDR2 FNYEAQ (reference sequence). The CDR3 runs to 14 residues. The CDR3 sequence: CASSPGEGRHEQFF. The CDR3, as DNA: TGTGCTAGCAGCCCCGGAGAAGGGAGGCACGAGCAGTTCTTC.

This chain links TRBV6-6 with TRBJ1-2; D not certain. V was pared by 0 bases and J by 8 bases, with 7 bases between. Per germline, CDR1 MNHNY and CDR2 SVGAGI (reference sequence). The CDR3 loop spans 12 amino acids. The CDR3 DNA reads as TGTGCCAGCAGTTACTCGTTGGTAGGCTACACCTTC. Translating it yields CASSYSLVGYTF.

The V call is TRBV2, the J call TRBJ2-7; D might be TRBD2 (5 bases). CDR1 is SNHLY and CDR2 is FYNNEI in the germline V gene. V was shortened by 6 bases and J by 7 bases, with 19 bases between the two germline ends. This CDR3 comprises 14 residues. CDR3 in amino acids: CASRSKDGGGEQYF. As DNA, the CDR3 is TGTGCCAGCAGAAGCAAGGACGGAGGAGGAGAGCAGTACTTC.

This chain joins TRBV29-1 and TRBJ2-2; the D gene is possibly TRBD2 (5 bases). The V end lost 4 bases, the J end lost 4 bases, and 13 bases lay between the germline ends. This CDR3 region has 14 residues. Germline CDR1 and CDR2: SQVTM and ANQGSEA. This CDR3 is CSVGQGSGTGELFF. Here the CDR3 DNA reads TGCAGCGTTGGGCAAGGGAGTGGCACCGGGGAGCTGTTTTTT.

As to this clone: Different DNA sequences within this sample yield the same CDR3. The chain has TRBV5-6 and TRBJ2-7; 8 nucleotides align to TRBD1. Germline values: CDR1 SGHDT, CDR2 YYEEEE. V lost 2 bases to trimming and J lost 4 bases; unmatched junction nucleotides: 8. This CDR3 region has 15 residues. The CDR3 loop reads CASSFRGRFSYEQYF. CDR3 DNA sequence: TGTGCCAGCAGCTTCAGGGGGCGCTTTTCTTACGAGCAGTACTTC.

The V gene is TRBV6-1, the J gene TRBJ2-3; 11 nucleotides agree with TRBD2. V was clipped by 2 bases and J by 3 bases; unmatched bases: 4. In germline, CDR1 is MNHNS, CDR2 SASEGT. This CDR3 is 16 amino acids long. The CDR3 sequence is CASSEISGGATDTQYF. The CDR3 DNA sequence: TGTGCCAGCAGTGAAATTAGCGGGGGGGCGACAGATACGCAGTATTTT.

The rearrangement uses TRBV5-1 and TRBJ2-1; 9 bases agree with TRBD2. The germline V gene has CDR1 SGHRS and CDR2 YFSETQ. Trimming cost V 1 base and J 10 bases; bases outside gene matches: 9. This CDR3 contains 15 residues. The CDR3 coding sequence is TGCGCCAGCAGCTTGTCGCTCGCTAGCGGGAACGAGCAGTTCTTC. The encoded protein is CASSLSLASGNEQFF.

This clone was observed a single time. The V call is TRBV28, the J call TRBJ1-4; 9 bases agree with TRBD1. This CDR3 region has 16 residues. The germline V gene encodes CDR1 MDHEN and CDR2 SYDVKM. Germline trimming cut 4 bases from V and 5 bases from J; bases unmatched to any gene: 8. CDR3 region: CASSSGPGTGNEKLFF. In DNA, the CDR3 is TGTGCCAGCAGTTCCGGACCCGGGACAGGGAATGAAAAACTGTTTTTT.

This chain joins TRBV4-3 and TRBJ2-7; 8 nucleotides line up with TRBD1. CDR3 length: 19 residues. V lost 0 bases to trimming and J lost 3 bases; unmatched junction nucleotides: 16. Germline CDR1 LGHNA, CDR2 YSLEER. The CDR3 DNA reads TGCGCCAGCAGCCAAGATAGTACGCTTTTTGGGACAGGACACTACGAGCAGTACTTC. It yields the protein CASSQDSTLFGTGHYEQYF.

The chain employs TRBV7-6 and TRBJ1-4; maybe TRBD1 (6 bases). The germline gives CDR1 SGHVS, CDR2 FNYEAQ. With 0 bases removed from V and 5 bases from J, the gap between germline ends came to 10 bases. CDR3 length: 15 residues. CDR3 protein: CASSLAQGKNEKLFF. In DNA form, the CDR3 reads TGTGCCAGCAGCTTAGCTCAGGGGAAGAATGAAAAACTGTTTTTT. The full variable domain, with the rest looked up from reference TRBV7-6 and TRBJ1-4, is GAGVSQSPRYKVTKRGQDVALRCDPISGHVSLYWYRQALGQGPEFLTYFNYEAQQDKSGLPNDRFSAERPEGSISTLTIQRTEQRDSAMYRCASSLAQGKNEKLFFGSGTQLSVL.

The V gene is TRBV27, the J gene TRBJ2-3; D remains ambiguous. The CDR3 spans 13 residues. V dropped 5 bases and J dropped 7 bases, with 13 bases sitting between them. The germline V gene encodes CDR1 MNHEY and CDR2 SMNVEV (reference sequence). CDR3 DNA sequence: TGTGCCAGCAGTGCCCGGGCTATGAATACGCAGTATTTT. Translated: CASSARAMNTQYF.

This chain links TRBV6-5 with TRBJ2-7; weak D call: TRBD1 (5 bases). This CDR3 region has 15 residues. Per germline, CDR1 MNHEY and CDR2 SVGAGI. V shed 5 bases and J shed 3 bases, with 17 bases lying between them. CDR3 sequence (DNA): TGTGCCAGCAGTCAGACAGATATACACCACTACGAGCAGTACTTC. Protein sequence: CASSQTDIHHYEQYF.

The rearrangement uses TRBV5-1 and TRBJ2-5; tentative D call: TRBD1 (5 bases). CDR3 length: 13 amino acids. Trimming cost V 5 bases and J 5 bases, with 13 bases left between them. Germline V gene lookup returns CDR1 SGHRS and CDR2 YFSETQ. This chain's CDR3 is CASRLGAGETQYF. The CDR3 coding sequence is TGCGCCAGCAGGTTAGGGGCAGGGGAGACCCAGTACTTC.

V gene TRBV6-4 combines with J gene TRBJ1-6; D may be TRBD1 (5 bases). V was clipped by 5 bases and J by 5 bases, with 13 bases between them. The CDR3 sequence is 15 residues long. Germline CDR1 and CDR2: MRHNA and SNTAGT. The CDR3 DNA reads TGTGCCAGCAGTATCGGGGGATCAAATAATTCACCCCTCCACTTT. Amino acid sequence: CASSIGGSNNSPLHF.

The chain uses TRBV6-5 and TRBJ2-5; 7 bases align to TRBD2. The CDR3 loop spans 16 amino acids. Per the germline V gene, CDR1 is MNHEY and CDR2 is SVGAGI. Trimming cost V 0 bases and J 8 bases; bases outside gene matches: 12. The CDR3 bases are TGTGCCAGCAGTTACTCGGGCGGGGAGGGCGGAGGAACCCAGTACTTC. Translating gives CASSYSGGEGGGTQYF.

The CDR3 here is CAIMPRGDYNEQFF. CDR3 nucleotides: TGTGCCATCATGCCGCGGGGTGACTACAATGAGCAGTTCTTC. This chain joins TRBV10-3 and TRBJ2-1; a weak D match, TRBD2 (6 bases). V lost 7 bases to trimming and J lost 3 bases, with 13 bases between them. Germline lookup yields CDR1 ENHRY and CDR2 SYGVKD. This CDR3 is 14 amino acids long.

The chain employs TRBV5-1 and TRBJ1-6; D remains ambiguous. Germline lookup yields CDR1 SGHRS and CDR2 YFSETQ. This CDR3 comprises 14 residues. V lost 0 bases and J lost 4, with 5 bases in between. CDR3 in DNA: TGCGCCAGCAGCTTGGATGATTATAATTCACCCCTCCACTTT. This sequence encodes CASSLDDYNSPLHF.

Of note for this clone: At the DNA level, this CDR3 is encoded by other sequences in the same sample as well. CDR3 bases: TGTGCCAGTAGTACCTTGGGGACAGGGAACACCGGGGAGCTGTTTTTT. This encodes CASSTLGTGNTGELFF. The chain employs TRBV19 and TRBJ2-2; 8 positions match TRBD1. This CDR3 region has 16 residues. Germline CDR1 LNHDA, CDR2 SQIVND (reference sequence). V was pared by 4 bases and J by 1 base, with 5 bases of the junction left unmatched.